This entry features one T cell receptor (beta chain) sequence. Per germline, CDR1 LGHNA and CDR2 YSLEER. The CDR3 sequence is 16 residues long. Trimming at V came to 0 bases and at J to 2 bases, leaving 4 bases not matched to a gene. This specimen belongs to a study of T cells after yellow fever vaccination. Findings and caveats of the study: Some clonotypes were seen in both the CD4 and the CD8 compartments. These made up a small share and likely arose from convergent recombination.

TCRdb re-analysed the 5' RACE reads in MiXCR, keeping a single row per CDR3 protein. The repertoire holds about 96,000 distinct CDR3 sequences, with around 9.8% as singletons. The source of this sequence is a man younger than 30 who received the YFV17D yellow fever vaccine. The sequences come from CD8+ T cells not binding an NS4B(214-222) dextramer, sorted from PBMCs, collected more than 13 days after the first yellow fever vaccination. The rearrangement joins TRBV4-3 to TRBJ2-3, with TRBD2 matching over 8 bases. DNA of the CDR3: TGCGCCAGCAGCCAAGAAATAGCGGGGTACACAGATACGCAGTATTTT. Translating it yields CASSQEIAGYTDTQYF.